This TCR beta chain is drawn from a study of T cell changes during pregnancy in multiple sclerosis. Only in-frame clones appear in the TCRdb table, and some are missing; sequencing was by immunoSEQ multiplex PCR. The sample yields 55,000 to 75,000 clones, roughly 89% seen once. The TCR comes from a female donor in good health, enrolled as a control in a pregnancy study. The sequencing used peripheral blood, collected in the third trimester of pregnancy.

The CDR3 is CASSSPGTSGSYEQFF. The CDR3, as DNA: TGTGCCAGCAGTTCCCCCGGGACTAGCGGGTCTTATGAGCAGTTCTTC. This sequence joins TRBV25-1 and TRBJ2-1, with 12 bases that match TRBD2. Trimming took 5 bases from V and 8 from J; bases not matched to a gene: 10. This CDR3 comprises 16 residues. Germline V CDR1 and CDR2: MGHDK, SYGVNS.